This is a list of T cell receptor beta chains from one sample in a study of blood T cell repertoires in COVID-19. TCRdb keeps only in-frame clones here, not all; method: immunoSEQ multiplex PCR. The sample lists approximately 300,000 clones, approximately 87% occurring once. The sample comprised peripheral blood. These receptors were collected from a woman between 50 and 59 years old with active or convalescent COVID-19. Each CDR3 is given with its conserved first and last residue. D genes are given only for firm matches. The size entry is marked missing in some rows and otherwise reads once, few, many or a size class.

>-|TRBJ1-1|TRBV27|TRBD1
TGTGCCAGCAGTGTGTCCCAGGGGGAAACTGAAGCTTTCTTT
CASSVSQGETEAFF
>-|TRBJ1-2|TRBV25-1|-
TGTGCCAGCAGTGACAGTCACGGGGCGGGAGGCTACACCTTC
CASSDSHGAGGYTF
>-|TRBJ2-1|TRBV9|-
TGTGCCAGCAGCGTGAGGGAAGACAATGAGCAGTTCTTC
CASSVREDNEQFF
>-|TRBJ2-2|TRBV5-1|TRBD2
TGCGCCAGCAGCGCAACTAGCGGGGGGGACACCGGGGAGCTGTTTTTT
CASSATSGGDTGELFF
>-|TRBJ1-3|TRBV5-1|-
TGCGCCAGCAGCTTAGAGCCCGGCTCTGGAAACACCATATATTTT
CASSLEPGSGNTIYF
>-|TRBJ1-4|TRBV5-6|-
TGTGCCAGCAGCCAGACGGCGACAGGATTCGGCGCTGAAAAACTGTTTTTT
CASSQTATGFGAEKLFF
>-|TRBJ2-5|TRBV7-9|TRBD1
TGTGCCAGCAGCAAAAACGCACTAAGGTTGGGACAGGGCATTAAAGAGACCCAGTACTTC
CASSKNALRLGQGIKETQYF
>-|TRBJ2-1|TRBV18|-
TGTGCCAGCTCACCGAGCCCCTACAATGAGCAGTTCTTC
CASSPSPYNEQFF
>-|TRBJ1-5|TRBV6-1|TRBD1
TGTGCCAGCAGTGTTCGCCCGACAGGGGGCTCGGAGCCCCAGCATTTT
CASSVRPTGGSEPQHF
>once|TRBJ2-7|TRBV5-8|-
TGTGCCAGCAGCTCACCCTCCGGGGGACGGTCCTACGAGCAGTACTTC
CASSSPSGGRSYEQYF
>-|TRBJ1-5|TRBV9|TRBD1
TGTGCCAGCAGCGTCGGGACAGGGGTAGGCCAGCCCCAGCATTTT
CASSVGTGVGQPQHF
>-|TRBJ2-3|TRBV10-3|TRBD2
TGTGCCATCAGGCCTAGCGGGGGGGCGGATACGCAGTATTTT
CAIRPSGGADTQYF
>-|TRBJ2-3|TRBV11-2|TRBD2
TGTGCCAGCAGCTACTTAGCGGGAGTGGCAGATACGCAGTATTTT
CASSYLAGVADTQYF
>-|TRBJ1-2|TRBV5-8|-
TGTGCCAGCAGCCCTGAGGGAGGGAGTGGCTACACCTTC
CASSPEGGSGYTF
>-|TRBJ1-3|TRBV5-1|TRBD1
TGCGCCAGCGGACAGGGTACTGGAAACACCATATATTTT
CASGQGTGNTIYF
>-|TRBJ1-2|TRBV4-1|TRBD1
TGCGCCAGCAGCCAGGAGGACAGGGCCGGCTATGGCTACACCTTC
CASSQEDRAGYGYTF
>-|TRBJ2-7|TRBV4-2|TRBD1
TGTGCCAGCAGCCAAGTCGCGGGACAGGGGGCCTACGAGCAGTACTTC
CASSQVAGQGAYEQYF
>-|TRBJ2-1|TRBV2|TRBD1
TGTGCCAGCAGCTTAACCGGGACAGGGGCCGTCAATGAGCAGTTCTTC
CASSLTGTGAVNEQFF
>once|TRBJ2-1|TRBV29-1|-
TGCAGCGTTCAGACTAACGCCTACAATGAGCAGTTCTTC
CSVQTNAYNEQFF
>-|TRBJ2-1|TRBV27|-
TGTGCCAGCAGTTTAGAGGTCGGGAGATCCTACAATGAGCAGTTCTTC
CASSLEVGRSYNEQFF
>-|TRBJ2-2|TRBV5-1|-
TGCGCCAGCAGCTTCGCTACGAACACCGGGGAGCTGTTTTTT
CASSFATNTGELFF
>once|TRBJ1-2|TRBV5-6|-
TGTGCCAGCAGCCCGGACGCGGGGGCGGATGACTATGGCTACACCTTC
CASSPDAGADDYGYTF
>-|TRBJ1-6|TRBV24-1|TRBD1
TGTGCCACCAGTGACTCGGCGAGGGGACAGAATTCACCCCTCCACTTT
CATSDSARGQNSPLHF
>-|TRBJ1-3|TRBV5-8|-
TGTGCCAGCAGCTTGGGCACAGGGCGAGGAAACACCATATATTTT
CASSLGTGRGNTIYF
>-|TRBJ1-5|TRBV3-1/TRBV3-2|TRBD1
TGTGCCAGCAGCCAAGAGACGGGACAGGGTAGTTGTCAGCCCCAGCATTTT
CASSQETGQGSCQPQHF
>-|TRBJ2-1|TRBV7-3|TRBD2
TGTGCCAGCAGCGCTAGCGGGACCCTCAAGAATGAGCAGTTCTTC
CASSASGTLKNEQFF
>-|TRBJ1-5|TRBV19|-
TGTGCCAGCAATCCGGACAGAACCAATCAGCCCCAGCATTTT
CASNPDRTNQPQHF
>-|TRBJ2-5|TRBV5-4|TRBD1
TGTGCCAGCTTAAAAACAGGGGGCGGGATGGAGACCCAGTACTTC
CASLKTGGGMETQYF
>-|TRBJ2-7|TRBV7-2|-
TGTGCCAGCAGCTTAGGGCCCGGGGGTAGCTCCTACGAGCAGTACTTC
CASSLGPGGSSYEQYF